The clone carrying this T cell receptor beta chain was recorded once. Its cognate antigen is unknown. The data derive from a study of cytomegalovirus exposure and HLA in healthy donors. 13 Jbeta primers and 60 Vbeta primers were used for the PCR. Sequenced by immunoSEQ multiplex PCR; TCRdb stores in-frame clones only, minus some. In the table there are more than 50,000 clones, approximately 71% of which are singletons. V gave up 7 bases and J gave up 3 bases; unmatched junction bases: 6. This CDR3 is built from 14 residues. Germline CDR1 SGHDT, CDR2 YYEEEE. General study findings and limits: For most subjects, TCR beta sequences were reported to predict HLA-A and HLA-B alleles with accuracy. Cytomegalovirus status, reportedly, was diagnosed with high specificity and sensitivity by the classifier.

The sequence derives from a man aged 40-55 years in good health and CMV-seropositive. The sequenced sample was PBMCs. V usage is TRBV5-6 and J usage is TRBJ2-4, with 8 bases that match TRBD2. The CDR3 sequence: CASWGRGGKNIQYF. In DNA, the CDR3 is TGTGCCAGCTGGGGACGGGGGGGCAAAAACATTCAGTACTTC.